One TCR beta chain is described in this entry. The target antigen is unknown. The data were taken from a study of beta chain features in type 1 diabetes. The CDR3 totals 14 residues. Germline-derived CDR1 and CDR2 are SGHTA and FQGNSA. The V segment lost 4 bases and the J segment 8 bases; nucleotides outside the gene matches: 8. Expressed TCRB transcripts got sequenced, as all isolated RNA was reverse transcribed. The protocol was immunoSEQ multiplex PCR, while the TCRdb copy is restricted to in-frame clones and leaves out a portion. This sample has 900,000 or so clones, with roughly 15% found just once. Whole-study results and caveats: The naive, central memory and Treg TCRB repertoires showed an apparent similarity that was greater among patients than among healthy donors.

Input material: naive CD4+ T cells from blood. The receptor comes from a woman under 30 in good health. The chain couples TRBV7-2 to TRBJ2-1; the match to TRBD2 covers 7 bases. CDR3 bases: TGTGCCAGCAGCTGGGGGAGGGGTGTGTATGAGCAGTTCTTC. The encoded protein is CASSWGRGVYEQFF. The whole variable domain, remainder taken from reference TRBV7-2 and TRBJ2-1, is GAGVSQSPSNKVTEKGKDVELRCDPISGHTALYWYRQSLGQGLEFLIYFQGNSAPDKSGLPSDRFSAERTGGSVSTLTIQRTQQEDSAVYLCASSWGRGVYEQFFGPGTRLTVL.